A single sample is the source of the 16 T cell receptor beta chains below, sequenced in a study of blood T cell repertoires in COVID-19. Clones were read by immunoSEQ multiplex PCR, and TCRdb kept only the in-frame ones, dropping some. Among around 99,000 clones listed, around 90% were seen once. Sequencing was done on a sample of peripheral blood. The receptors here all came from a man between 35 and 55 years old with active or convalescent COVID-19.

The chain employs TRBV27 and TRBJ1-5; a possible D gene is TRBD1 (6 bases). The CDR3 is made up of 15 amino acids. Between the trimmed V and J ends, which lost 7 bases and 5 bases, there was a span of 18 bases. Germline values: CDR1 MNHEY, CDR2 SMNVEV (reference sequence). In DNA, the CDR3 is TGTGCCAGCAAGGGGGGGGTAGGGTCGGATCAGCCCCAGCATTTT. Its protein product is CASKGGVGSDQPQHF.

The chain employs TRBV7-9 and TRBJ2-5; D is possibly TRBD2 (6 bases). The germline V and J ends were trimmed by 2 bases and 2 bases, with 9 bases remaining between them. Germline V gene lookup returns CDR1 SEHNR and CDR2 FQNEAQ (reference sequence). This CDR3 comprises 14 residues. The CDR3 sequence is CASSLSGGQETQYF. CDR3 DNA sequence: TGTGCCAGCAGCTTATCTGGGGGGCAAGAGACCCAGTACTTC. The complete variable domain, with remaining parts taken from reference TRBV7-9 and TRBJ2-5, reads DTGVSQNPRHKITKRGQNVTFRCDPISEHNRLYWYRQTLGQGPEFLTYFQNEAQLEKSRLLSDRFSAERPKGSFSTLEIQRTEQGDSAMYLCASSLSGGQETQYFGPGTRLLVL.

This clone was seen only once. The chain has TRBV18 and TRBJ1-2, with D possibly TRBD1 on 6 matching bases. The germline gives CDR1 KGHSH, CDR2 LQKENI. This CDR3 comprises 14 residues. Trimming left V 3 bases short and J 7 bases short, with 15 bases between. CDR3 sequence (DNA): TGTGCCAGCTCACCTCCACAGGGATCTTCTGGCTACACCTTC. This gives the protein CASSPPQGSSGYTF.

CDR3: CASSYGTGFEVNTEAFF. CDR3 nucleotide sequence: TGCGCCAGCAGCTATGGGACAGGGTTTGAGGTGAACACTGAAGCTTTCTTT. The chain combines TRBV5-1 with TRBJ1-1; 9 bases line up with TRBD1. CDR1 and CDR2 (germline): SGHRS, YFSETQ. V was pared by 3 bases and J by 0 bases, with 9 bases of the junction left unmatched. The CDR3 covers 17 residues.

In DNA, the CDR3 is TGTGCCAGCTCCACCTACCTGGACAGAACAGAAGATGAGCAGTTCTTC. Residues: CASSTYLDRTEDEQFF. The J gene is TRBJ2-1, the V gene TRBV27; D possibly corresponds to TRBD1 (6 bases). V lost 8 bases and J 8 bases, leaving 25 bases between the germline ends. The CDR3 sequence is 16 residues long. Germline V lookup: CDR1 MNHEY, CDR2 SMNVEV (reference sequence).

This chain uses TRBV7-2 with TRBJ2-7; 9 nucleotides align to TRBD1. J lost 4 bases, V lost 5 bases, and 6 bases had no gene match. Germline-derived CDR1 and CDR2 are SGHTA and FQGNSA. This CDR3 has 14 amino acids. In DNA form, the CDR3 reads TGTGCCAGCAGCGATGGACAGGGGTGGTACGAGCAGTACTTC. Encoded protein: CASSDGQGWYEQYF.

This clone showed up just a few times. The chain joins TRBV29-1 to TRBJ2-7, with 9 bases identical to TRBD1. Germline-derived CDR1 and CDR2 are SQVTM and ANQGSEA. The CDR3 contains 17 residues. The J segment lost 2 bases and the V segment lost 4 bases, leaving 15 bases of the junction unmatched. CDR3 region: CSVGIGTGIPLTYEQYF. The CDR3 region has the DNA TGCAGCGTTGGAATCGGGACAGGGATACCTTTAACCTACGAGCAGTACTTC.

This chain connects TRBV28 to TRBJ2-1; 13 nucleotides align to TRBD2. Germline V gene data show CDR1 as MDHEN and CDR2 as SYDVKM. Trimming at V came to 4 bases and at J to 4 bases, leaving 7 bases not matched to a gene. This CDR3 region has 17 residues. CDR3 sequence reads: CASSSGGLAGNYNEQFF. The CDR3 region has the DNA TGTGCCAGCAGTTCCGGGGGACTAGCGGGGAATTACAATGAGCAGTTCTTC.

This chain links TRBV5-1 with TRBJ2-1; D may be TRBD2 (5 bases). V was trimmed by 6 bases and J by 5 bases, leaving 15 bases between them. The CDR3 sequence is 14 residues long. Per the germline V gene, CDR1 is SGHRS and CDR2 is YFSETQ. Here the CDR3 DNA reads TGCGCCAGCATGGGAGACACCACCAACAATGAGCAGTTCTTC. Translation gives CASMGDTTNNEQFF.

V usage is TRBV5-1 and J usage is TRBJ2-1; TRBD1 aligns across 10 bases. Germline CDR1 reads SGHRS; CDR2 reads YFSETQ. Trimming took 3 bases from V and 4 from J; bases not matched to a gene: 4. The CDR3 sequence is 15 residues long. CDR3 sequence (DNA): TGCGCCAGCAGCTCCGGACAGGGGGGGTACAATGAGCAGTTCTTC. Translated: CASSSGQGGYNEQFF.

The chain couples TRBV29-1 to TRBJ2-7; 8 nucleotides match TRBD2. The CDR3 runs to 16 residues. The V segment lost 5 bases and the J segment 0 bases; nucleotides outside the gene matches: 12. Per the germline V gene, CDR1 is SQVTM and CDR2 is ANQGSEA. The CDR3 protein is CSVFLLLAESSYEQYF. The CDR3 bases are TGCAGCGTTTTCTTACTACTAGCGGAGAGCTCCTACGAGCAGTACTTC.

This chain joins TRBV28 and TRBJ2-1, with 15 positions matching TRBD2. V trimming: 3 bases; J trimming: 7 bases; junction bases outside the gene matches: 7. This CDR3 is 17 amino acids long. Germline V lookup: CDR1 MDHEN, CDR2 SYDVKM. As DNA, the CDR3 is TGTGCCAGCAGTTTCGGACTAGCGGGAGGGCCGTATAATGAGCAGTTCTTC. This encodes CASSFGLAGGPYNEQFF.

The V gene is TRBV5-1, the J gene TRBJ2-7, with D maybe TRBD2 (5 bases). The CDR3 sequence is 13 residues long. Trimming left V 4 bases short and J 0 bases short, with 8 bases between. From germline, CDR1 is SGHRS and CDR2 YFSETQ. For the CDR3, the DNA is TGCGCCAGCAGCATCGGACTCTCCTACGAGCAGTACTTC. Protein product: CASSIGLSYEQYF. The whole variable domain, remainder taken from reference TRBV5-1 and TRBJ2-7, is KAGVTQTPRYLIKTRGQQVTLSCSPISGHRSVSWYQQTPGQGLQFLFEYFSETQRNKGNFPGRFSGRQFSNSRSEMNVSTLELGDSALYLCASSIGLSYEQYFGPGTRLTVT.

This rearrangement joins TRBV28 to TRBJ2-7; no definite D call. CDR1 is MDHEN and CDR2 is SYDVKM in the germline V gene. The CDR3 loop spans 14 amino acids. Trimming took off 2 bases at V and 6 bases at J, with 14 bases between the two ends. CDR3 sequence reads: CASSLAPPRLEQYF. As DNA, the CDR3 is TGTGCCAGCAGTTTAGCTCCCCCTCGACTCGAGCAGTACTTC.

This clone was seen more than once but under ten times. Additional DNA sequences in this sample encode the identical CDR3. This chain links TRBV6-5 with TRBJ1-6; TRBD1 matches at 8 bases. With V trimmed by 0 bases and J by 9 bases, 7 bases remained unmatched. The CDR3 totals 16 residues. Germline values: CDR1 MNHEY, CDR2 SVGAGI. CDR3 coding DNA: TGTGCCAGCAGTTACTCGATCCAGGGGGCACGTTCACCCCTCCACTTT. Residues: CASSYSIQGARSPLHF.

The V gene is TRBV6-2 or TRBV6-3, the J gene TRBJ1-6; 7 positions agree with TRBD1. Trimming cost V 2 bases and J 10 bases; bases outside gene matches: 5. CDR3 length: 14 residues. The V gene's germline CDR1 is MNHEY and CDR2 SVGEGT. This chain's CDR3 is CASSYATGSSPLHF. The CDR3 DNA is TGTGCCAGCAGTTACGCGACAGGGTCCTCACCCCTCCACTTT.